There are a few counts of the clone carrying this TCR beta chain. Its target is not known. The CDR3 has 13 residues. Between the trimmed V and J ends, which lost 7 bases and 6 bases, there was a span of 16 bases. Germline assignment: CDR1 MNHNS and CDR2 SASEGT. Among the roughly 120 subjects of the validation cohort, separate from the approximately 660-subject first cohort, were the donors. Produced via immunoSEQ multiplex PCR; TCRdb's table is partial and in-frame only. The sample yields around 60,000 clones, around 90% seen once. This sample was included in a study of cytomegalovirus exposure and HLA in healthy donors. Study-wide background: The 100 to 150 validation repertoires matched the roughly 670 first-cohort repertoires in platform, a later analysis reported.

Study-level results: It was found in a later analysis that first-cohort TCR clusters tended to co-occur in the 90 to 150 validation repertoires.

The sequenced sample was PBMCs. The chain has TRBV6-1 and TRBJ2-7, with D maybe TRBD1 (6 bases). This clonotype was obtained from a man between 18 and 35 years old in good health and CMV-seronegative. For the CDR3, the DNA is TGTGCCAGCACCTTTGATGTACAGGGCGAGCAGTACTTC. It codes for CASTFDVQGEQYF.